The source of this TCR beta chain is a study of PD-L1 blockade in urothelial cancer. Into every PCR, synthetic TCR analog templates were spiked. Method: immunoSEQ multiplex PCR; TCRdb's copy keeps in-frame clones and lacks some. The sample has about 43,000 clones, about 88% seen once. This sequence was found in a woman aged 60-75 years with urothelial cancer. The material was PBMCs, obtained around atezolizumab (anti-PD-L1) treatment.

The CDR3 region has the DNA TGTGCCAGTAGTACGGAACCGGGACAGGGCTCTGGCTACACCTTC. Protein product: CASSTEPGQGSGYTF. The chain has TRBV19 and TRBJ1-2, with 9 bases matching TRBD1. With V trimmed by 4 bases and J by 7 bases, 10 bases remained unmatched. Germline loops: CDR1 LNHDA, CDR2 SQIVND (reference sequence). The CDR3 runs 15 residues.